This T cell receptor (beta chain) emerged from a study of T-cell reconstitution after alpha-beta-depleted transplantation in children. This CDR3 has 12 amino acids. V was clipped by 6 bases and J by 12 bases; unmatched bases: 9. Germline V gene sequence: CDR1 MNHNY, CDR2 SVGAGI (reference sequence). Unique molecular identifiers were used in preparing the TCRbeta library. MiXCR was run by TCRdb on the PCR reads, yielding one entry per CDR3 protein. This sample has 580,000 or so distinct CDR3 sequences, with 23% found just once. This clonotype showed up many times. This sequence joins TRBV6-6 and TRBJ1-1; 8 nucleotides align to TRBD1. This specimen consisted of PBMCs, mostly from graft donor cells, obtained 360 days after TCRalphabeta/CD19-depleted stem cell transplant. The sequence was collected from a boy younger than two who had a stem cell transplant for acute myeloid leukemia, so the T cells may come from the graft donor. CDR3 nucleotides: TGTGCCAGCAGACGACCGGGACAGGCGTCTTTCTTT. Its protein product is CASRRPGQASFF.